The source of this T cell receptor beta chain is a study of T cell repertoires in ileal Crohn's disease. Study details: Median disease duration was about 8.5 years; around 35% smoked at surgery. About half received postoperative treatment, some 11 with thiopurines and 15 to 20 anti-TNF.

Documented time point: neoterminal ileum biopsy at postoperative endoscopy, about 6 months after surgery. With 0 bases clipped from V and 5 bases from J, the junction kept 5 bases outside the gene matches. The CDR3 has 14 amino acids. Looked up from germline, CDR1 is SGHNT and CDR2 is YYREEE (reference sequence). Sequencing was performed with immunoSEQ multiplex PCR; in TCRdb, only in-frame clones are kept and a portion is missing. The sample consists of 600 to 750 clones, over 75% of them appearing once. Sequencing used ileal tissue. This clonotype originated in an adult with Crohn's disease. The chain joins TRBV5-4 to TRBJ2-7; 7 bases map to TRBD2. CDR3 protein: CASSLGRGGNEQYF. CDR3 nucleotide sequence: TGTGCCAGCAGCTTGGGGAGGGGAGGGAACGAGCAGTACTTC.